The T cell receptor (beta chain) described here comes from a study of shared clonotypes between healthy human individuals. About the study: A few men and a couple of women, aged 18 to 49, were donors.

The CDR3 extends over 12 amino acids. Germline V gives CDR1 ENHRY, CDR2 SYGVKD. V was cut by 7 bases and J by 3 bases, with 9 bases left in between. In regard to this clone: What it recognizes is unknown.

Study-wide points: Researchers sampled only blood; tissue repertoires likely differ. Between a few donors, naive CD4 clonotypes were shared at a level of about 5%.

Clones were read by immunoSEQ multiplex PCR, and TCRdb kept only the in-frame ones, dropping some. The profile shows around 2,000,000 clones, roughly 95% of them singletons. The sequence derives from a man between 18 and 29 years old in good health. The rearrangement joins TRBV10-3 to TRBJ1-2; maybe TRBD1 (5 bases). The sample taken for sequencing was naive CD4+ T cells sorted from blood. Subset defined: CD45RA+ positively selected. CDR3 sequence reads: CAIIGTDYGYTF. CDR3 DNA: TGTGCCATCATTGGGACGGACTATGGCTACACCTTC.